This T cell receptor beta chain was recovered during a study of T cell responses to AZD1222 COVID-19 vaccine. Across the study: Pooling of second doses given at about 4 or about 12 weeks was done. General study findings and limits: It should be noted that donors were predominantly white British and more often female, and clonal diversity was possibly underestimated. Spike-wide coverage was observed for vaccine-associated CD4 TCRs, with dominant responses at 160-218 and 743-854.

The CDR3 has 15 residues. This clone was counted once. Its antigen is unidentified. Sequenced by immunoSEQ multiplex PCR; TCRdb stores in-frame clones only, minus some. The sample has around 84,000 clones, 88% seen once. The chain uses TRBV21-1 and TRBJ1-5; the table assigns TRBD1, which was not confirmed against the DNA. TRBV21-1 has pseudogene status. Sequenced here: peripheral blood, sampled on day 0 of AZD1222 vaccination. The receptor was isolated from an adult in good health. The CDR3, as DNA: TGTGCCAGCAGCCCTCGACAGGGGTTGGGACAGCCCCAGCATTTT. It codes for CASSPRQGLGQPQHF.